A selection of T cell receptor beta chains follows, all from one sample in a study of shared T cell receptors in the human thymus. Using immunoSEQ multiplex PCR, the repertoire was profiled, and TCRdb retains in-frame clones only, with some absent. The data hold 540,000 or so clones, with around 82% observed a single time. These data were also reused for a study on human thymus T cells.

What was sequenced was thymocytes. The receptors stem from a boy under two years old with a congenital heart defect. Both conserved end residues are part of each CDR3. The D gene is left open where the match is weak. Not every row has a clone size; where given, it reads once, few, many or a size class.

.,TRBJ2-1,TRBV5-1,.,TGCGCCAGCAGCTTAGGGCAGGGGTCCTACAATGAGCAGTTCTTC,CASSLGQGSYNEQFF
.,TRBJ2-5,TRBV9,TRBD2,TGTGCCAGCAGCGTAGTGAACGTTAGCGGGAGCCCACAAGAGACCCAGTACTTC,CASSVVNVSGSPQETQYF
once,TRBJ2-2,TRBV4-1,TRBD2,TGCGCCAGCAGCCAAGAAGGGGGTACTAGCGGAGCGAACACCGGGGAGCTGTTTTTT,CASSQEGGTSGANTGELFF
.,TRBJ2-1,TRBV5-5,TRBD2,TGTGCCAGCAGCTCTCGGACTAGCGGGAGTAGGAGAGATGAGCAGTTCTTC,CASSSRTSGSRRDEQFF
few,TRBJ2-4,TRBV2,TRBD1,TGTGCCAGCACCCCGGACAGGCGAAGCCTAGCCAAAAACATTCAGTACTTC,CASTPDRRSLAKNIQYF
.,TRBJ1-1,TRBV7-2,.,TGTGCCAGCAGCTTAACTCCGGGAATGAACACTGAAGCTTTCTTT,CASSLTPGMNTEAFF
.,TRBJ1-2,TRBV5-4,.,TGTGCCAGCAGTTGGAGGGGGGGCGGACTTCATGGCTACACCTTC,CASSWRGGGLHGYTF
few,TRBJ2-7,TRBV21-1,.,TGTGCCAGCAGCTTTCGGGACAGGAGGTGGGAGCAGTACTTC,CASSFRDRRWEQYF
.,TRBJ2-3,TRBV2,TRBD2,TGTGCCAGCAGTGAAGCGATCGGACTAGCGGCCTCCATTGATACGCAGTATTTT,CASSEAIGLAASIDTQYF
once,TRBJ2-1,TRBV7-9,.,TGTGCCAGCAGCCACGGGCGGACGGGGGACAATGAGCAGTTCTTC,CASSHGRTGDNEQFF
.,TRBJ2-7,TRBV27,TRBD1,TGTGCCAGCAGTCCCCGGACAGGTTCCCACGAGCAGTACTTC,CASSPRTGSHEQYF
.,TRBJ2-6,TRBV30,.,TGTGCCTGGAGTGGGGGGGTCGGGGCCAACGTCCTGACTTTC,CAWSGGVGANVLTF
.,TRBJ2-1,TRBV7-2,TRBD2,TGTGCCAGCAGCTTAGACGGCGGGAGGGCCAATGAGCAGTTCTTC,CASSLDGGRANEQFF
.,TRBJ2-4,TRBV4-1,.,TGCGCCAGCAGCCAAGGGGCAGGAGCCAAAAACATTCAGTACTTC,CASSQGAGAKNIQYF
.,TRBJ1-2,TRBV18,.,TGTGCCAGCTCACCACCGACAGTTCTGGGTGGCTACACCTTC,CASSPPTVLGGYTF
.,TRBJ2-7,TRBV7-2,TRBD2,TGTGCCAGCAGCCTAAGCGGGAGTATCGACGAGCAGTACTTC,CASSLSGSIDEQYF
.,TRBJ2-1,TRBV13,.,TGTGCCAGCAGCGGCAGCTGGGCGTCCTACAATGAGCAGTTCTTC,CASSGSWASYNEQFF
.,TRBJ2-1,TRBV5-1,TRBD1,TGCGCCAGCAGCTTGGAAGGGGGCAAGGGGCAGTTCTTC,CASSLEGGKGQFF
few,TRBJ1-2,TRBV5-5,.,TGTGCCAGCAGCTTGGACCCCAATAGGGGTCCCGGAGCTAACTATGGCTACACCTTC,CASSLDPNRGPGANYGYTF
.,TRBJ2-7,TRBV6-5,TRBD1,TGTGCCAGCAGACCATCCGGACAGGGCCCCTACGAGCAGTACTTC,CASRPSGQGPYEQYF
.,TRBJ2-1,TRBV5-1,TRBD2,TGCGCCAGCAGCGAACAAAAGCGGGGTGAGCAGTTCTTC,CASSEQKRGEQFF
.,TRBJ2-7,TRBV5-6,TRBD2,TGTGCCAGCAGCTTGACCGGGACTAGCTTTCGCGAGCAGTACTTC,CASSLTGTSFREQYF
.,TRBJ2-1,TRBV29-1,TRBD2,TGCAGCGAGAGGACTAGCGGGAGCAGTGAGCAGTTCTTC,CSERTSGSSEQFF
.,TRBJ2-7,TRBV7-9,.,TGTGCCAGCACCTTAAGGGGCTCGTACGAGCAGTACTTC,CASTLRGSYEQYF
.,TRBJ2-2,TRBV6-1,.,TGTGCCAGCAGTGAAGCATCCAATCGGGGCACCGGGGAGCTGTTTTTT,CASSEASNRGTGELFF
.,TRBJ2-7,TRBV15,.,TGTGCCACCAGCAGGGCCGGGACACCAACCTACGAGCAGTACTTC,CATSRAGTPTYEQYF
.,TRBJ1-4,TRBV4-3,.,TGCGCCAGCAGCCAGGTTCCGTTGGGGGGGACTAAGTACGGAGACGGGGAAAAACTGTTTTTT,CASSQVPLGGTKYGDGEKLFF
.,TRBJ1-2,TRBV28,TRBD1,TGTGCCAGCAGCCCCCGCGGGACAGGGCATGGCTACACCTTC,CASSPRGTGHGYTF
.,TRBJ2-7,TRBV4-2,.,TGTGCCAGCAGCCAAGGAACTCTTCGTCTCTACGAGCAGTACTTC,CASSQGTLRLYEQYF
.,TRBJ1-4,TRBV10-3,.,TGTGCCATCAGTGAGTCGAGGGGGACTAATGAAAAACTGTTTTTT,CAISESRGTNEKLFF
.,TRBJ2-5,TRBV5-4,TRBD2,TGTGCCAGCAGCTTGGGTCTAGCGGGAGGCCCAGTCGGGTCGGAGACCCAGTACTTC,CASSLGLAGGPVGSETQYF
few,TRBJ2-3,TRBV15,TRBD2,TGTGCCACCAGCAGTTTTACAGGGGTCATACTAGCGGGAGTATTCACAGATACGCAGTATTTT,CATSSFTGVILAGVFTDTQYF
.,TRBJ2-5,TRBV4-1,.,TGCGCCAGCAGTAGAGGGGGCCAAGAGACCCAGTACTTC,CASSRGGQETQYF
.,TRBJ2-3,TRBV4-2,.,TGTGCCAGCAGCCAAGACCCGGGGACACCTCCCGGGGCCCCTACGACGGTCACAGATACGCAGTATTTT,CASSQDPGTPPGAPTTVTDTQYF
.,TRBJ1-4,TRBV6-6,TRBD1,TGTGCCAGCAGTTACCTGGGACAGAATAATGAAAAACTGTTTTTT,CASSYLGQNNEKLFF
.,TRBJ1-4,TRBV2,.,TGTGCCAGCAGTGAAGGGGGGGGGACCGCAACTAATGAAAAACTGTTTTTT,CASSEGGGTATNEKLFF
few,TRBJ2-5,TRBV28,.,TGTGCCAGCGGTGGGATCCGCGGGATAAGAGAGACCCAGTACTTC,CASGGIRGIRETQYF
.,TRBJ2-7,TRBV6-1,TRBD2,TGTGCCAGCCCGGTGAGGGAGGGAGCGGGCTACGAGCAGTACTTC,CASPVREGAGYEQYF
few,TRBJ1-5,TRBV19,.,TGTGCCAGTAGTATCGACAGCCTGAGCGTCTATAGCAATCAGCCCCAGCATTTT,CASSIDSLSVYSNQPQHF
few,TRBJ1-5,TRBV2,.,TGTGCCAGCAGTGACAGGGACAATCAGCCCCAGCATTTT,CASSDRDNQPQHF
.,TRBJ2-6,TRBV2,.,TGTGCCAGCACAGGACTGGGCCCCTCTGGGGCCAACGTCCTGACTTTC,CASTGLGPSGANVLTF
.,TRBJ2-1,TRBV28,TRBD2,TGTGCCAGCACCTTAGCGGGAGGAGAGGACAATGAGCAGTTCTTC,CASTLAGGEDNEQFF
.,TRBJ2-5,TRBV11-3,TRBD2,TGTGCCAGCAGCCGGCGACTAGCGGGAGACGCCGGGGGGACCCAGTACTTC,CASSRRLAGDAGGTQYF
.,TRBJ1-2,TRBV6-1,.,TGTGCCAGCAGTGAATTGGGGCAGAGCTATGGCTACACCTTC,CASSELGQSYGYTF
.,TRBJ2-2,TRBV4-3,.,TGCGCCAGCAGCCAAGATAGCGGGAACACCGGGGAGCTGTTTTTT,CASSQDSGNTGELFF
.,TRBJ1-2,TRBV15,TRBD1,TGTGCCATACAGGGGGCCCGTCCTGGGAATGGCTACACCTTC,CAIQGARPGNGYTF
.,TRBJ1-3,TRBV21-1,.,TGTGCCAGCAGCAAGGGGACACGCTCTGGAAACACCATATATTTT,CASSKGTRSGNTIYF
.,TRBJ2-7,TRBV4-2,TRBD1,TGTGCCAGCAGCCCCCGGGACAGGGACTACGAGCAGTACTTC,CASSPRDRDYEQYF
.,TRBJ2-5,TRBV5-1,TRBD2,TGCGCCAGCAGCTTGGTGGGGGGCGGGAGGCAAGAGACCCAGTACTTC,CASSLVGGGRQETQYF
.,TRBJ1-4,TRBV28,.,TGTGCCAGCAGTCCGGCGGAGGGGGAAAAACTGTTTTTT,CASSPAEGEKLFF
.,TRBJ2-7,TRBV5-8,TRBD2,TGTGCCAGCAAATCCCAGCGGGAGTCGTCTTTCGGCGACGAGCAGTACTTC,CASKSQRESSFGDEQYF
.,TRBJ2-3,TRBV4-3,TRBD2,TGCGCCAGCAGCCAAGACCCGGGACTAGCCCCATCCTATACGCAGTATTTT,CASSQDPGLAPSYTQYF
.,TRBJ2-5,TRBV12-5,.,TGTGCTAGTGGTTTACGGGAGAAGGGCCAAGAGACCCAGTACTTC,CASGLREKGQETQYF
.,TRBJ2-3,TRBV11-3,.,TGTGCCAGCAGCTCCCTCCCCAGGGTCGGCACAGATACGCAGTATTTT,CASSSLPRVGTDTQYF
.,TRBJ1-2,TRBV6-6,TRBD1,TGTGCCAGCATCCCATGGACAGGGACAAACTATGGCTACACCTTC,CASIPWTGTNYGYTF
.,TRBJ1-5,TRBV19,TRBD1,TGTGCCAGTAGTATCCTAAGGGACAGGGGACCATTTTCCAATCAGCCCCAGCATTTT,CASSILRDRGPFSNQPQHF
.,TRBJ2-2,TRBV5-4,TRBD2,TGTGCCAGCAGCCTTACTAGCGGGAACCCCGGGGAGCTGTTTTTT,CASSLTSGNPGELFF
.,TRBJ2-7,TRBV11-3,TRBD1,TGTGCCACCTTCCCCCGGGGACAGGGGGAAGGGTCCTACGAGCAGTACTTC,CATFPRGQGEGSYEQYF
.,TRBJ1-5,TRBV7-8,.,TGTGCCACCCGACTCAGGCCGGACTTTTATAGCAATCAGCCCCAGCATTTT,CATRLRPDFYSNQPQHF